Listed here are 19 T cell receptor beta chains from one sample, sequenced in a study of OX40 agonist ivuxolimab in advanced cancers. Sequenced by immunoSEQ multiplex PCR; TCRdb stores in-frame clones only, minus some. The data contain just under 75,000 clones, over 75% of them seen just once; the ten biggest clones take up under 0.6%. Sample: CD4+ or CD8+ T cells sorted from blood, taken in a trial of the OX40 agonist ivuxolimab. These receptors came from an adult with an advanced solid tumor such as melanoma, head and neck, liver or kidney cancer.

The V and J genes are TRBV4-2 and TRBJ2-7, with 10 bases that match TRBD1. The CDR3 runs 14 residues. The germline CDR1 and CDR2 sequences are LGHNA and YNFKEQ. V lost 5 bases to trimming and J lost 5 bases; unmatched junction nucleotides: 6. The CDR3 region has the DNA TGTGCCAGCAGCTTGGCGGGACAGGGGAACGAGCAGTACTTC. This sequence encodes CASSLAGQGNEQYF.

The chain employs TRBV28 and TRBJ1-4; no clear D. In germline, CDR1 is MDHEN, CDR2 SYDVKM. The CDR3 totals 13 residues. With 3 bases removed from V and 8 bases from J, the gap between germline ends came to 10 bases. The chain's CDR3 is CASSLRVQEKLFF. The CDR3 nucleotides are TGTGCCAGCAGTTTGAGGGTTCAAGAAAAACTGTTTTTT. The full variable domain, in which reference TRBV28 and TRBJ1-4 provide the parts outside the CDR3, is DVKVTQSSRYLVKRTGEKVFLECVQDMDHENMFWYRQDPGLGLRLIYFSYDVKMKEKGDIPEGYSVSREKKERFSLILESASTNQTSMYLCASSLRVQEKLFFGSGTQLSVL.

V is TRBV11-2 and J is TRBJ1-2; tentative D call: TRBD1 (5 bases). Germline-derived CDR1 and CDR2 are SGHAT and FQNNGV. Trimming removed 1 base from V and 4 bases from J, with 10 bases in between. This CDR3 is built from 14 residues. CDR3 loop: CASSLGRGPYGYTF. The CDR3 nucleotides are TGTGCCAGCAGCTTAGGGAGGGGCCCCTATGGCTACACCTTC.

The CDR3 loop is CASSIQGAGGIYEQFF. The CDR3 DNA reads TGTGCCAGCAGTATCCAGGGGGCTGGCGGGATCTATGAGCAGTTCTTC. The V gene is TRBV28, the J gene TRBJ2-1; 8 bases fit TRBD1. V was pared by 5 bases and J by 8 bases, with 14 bases of the junction left unmatched. CDR1 is MDHEN and CDR2 is SYDVKM in the germline V gene. CDR3 length equals 16 residues.

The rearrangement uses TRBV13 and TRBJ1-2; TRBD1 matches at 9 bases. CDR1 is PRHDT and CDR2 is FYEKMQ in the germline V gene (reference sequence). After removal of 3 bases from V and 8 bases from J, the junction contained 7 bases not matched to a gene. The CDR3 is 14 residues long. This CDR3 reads CASSFRQGEKGYTF. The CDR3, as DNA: TGTGCCAGCAGCTTCCGACAGGGGGAGAAGGGCTACACCTTC. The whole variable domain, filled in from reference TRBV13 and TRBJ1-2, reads AAGVIQSPRHLIKEKRETATLKCYPIPRHDTVYWYQQGPGQDPQFLISFYEKMQSDKGSIPDRFSAQQFSDYHSELNMSSLELGDSALYFCASSFRQGEKGYTFGSGTRLTVV.

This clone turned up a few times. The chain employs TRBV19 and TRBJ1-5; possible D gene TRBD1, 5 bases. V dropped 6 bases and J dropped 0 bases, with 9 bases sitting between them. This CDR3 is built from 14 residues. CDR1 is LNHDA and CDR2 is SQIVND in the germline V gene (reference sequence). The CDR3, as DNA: TGTGCCAGTAGGGGACTCGATAGCAATCAGCCCCAGCATTTT. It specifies CASRGLDSNQPQHF.

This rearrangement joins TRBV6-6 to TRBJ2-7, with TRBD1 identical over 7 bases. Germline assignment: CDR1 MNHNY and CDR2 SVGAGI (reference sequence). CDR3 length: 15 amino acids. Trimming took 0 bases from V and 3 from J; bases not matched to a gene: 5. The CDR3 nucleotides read TGTGCCAGCAGTTACTCAGGGACAGACAACTACGAGCAGTACTTC. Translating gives CASSYSGTDNYEQYF.

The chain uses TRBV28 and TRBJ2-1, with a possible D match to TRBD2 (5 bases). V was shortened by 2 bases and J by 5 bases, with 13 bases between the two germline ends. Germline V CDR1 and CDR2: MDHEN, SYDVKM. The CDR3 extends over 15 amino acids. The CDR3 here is CASSLSGAGHNEQFF. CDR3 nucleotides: TGTGCCAGCAGTTTAAGCGGCGCGGGCCACAATGAGCAGTTCTTC. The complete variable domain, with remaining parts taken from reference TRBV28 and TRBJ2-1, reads DVKVTQSSRYLVKRTGEKVFLECVQDMDHENMFWYRQDPGLGLRLIYFSYDVKMKEKGDIPEGYSVSREKKERFSLILESASTNQTSMYLCASSLSGAGHNEQFFGPGTRLTVL.

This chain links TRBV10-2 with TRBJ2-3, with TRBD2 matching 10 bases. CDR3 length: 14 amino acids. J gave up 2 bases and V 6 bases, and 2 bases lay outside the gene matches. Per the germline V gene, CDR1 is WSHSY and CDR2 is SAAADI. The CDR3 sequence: CASRTSGTTDTQYF. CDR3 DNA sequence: TGCGCCAGCAGAACTAGCGGGACCACAGATACGCAGTATTTT.

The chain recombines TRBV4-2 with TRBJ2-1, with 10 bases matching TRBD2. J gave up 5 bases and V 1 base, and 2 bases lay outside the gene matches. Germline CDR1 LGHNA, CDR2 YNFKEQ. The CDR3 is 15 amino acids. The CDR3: CASSQGLAGHNEQFF. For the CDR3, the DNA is TGTGCCAGCAGCCAAGGACTAGCGGGCCACAATGAGCAGTTCTTC.

The CDR3 DNA reads TGTGCCATCAGTGAGTCGAAGCGAGCGGGAGGATACAATGAGCAGTTCTTC. Translating gives CAISESKRAGGYNEQFF. The J gene is TRBJ2-1, the V gene TRBV10-3; 9 bases match TRBD2. The CDR3 sequence is 17 residues long. J gave up 4 bases and V 0 bases, and 7 bases lay outside the gene matches. CDR1 is ENHRY and CDR2 is SYGVKD in the germline V gene.

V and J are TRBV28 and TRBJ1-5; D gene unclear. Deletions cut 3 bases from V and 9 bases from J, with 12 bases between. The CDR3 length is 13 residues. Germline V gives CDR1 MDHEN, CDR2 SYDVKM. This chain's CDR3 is CASSLPTVPPQHF. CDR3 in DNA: TGTGCCAGCAGTTTGCCAACCGTACCGCCCCAGCATTTT.

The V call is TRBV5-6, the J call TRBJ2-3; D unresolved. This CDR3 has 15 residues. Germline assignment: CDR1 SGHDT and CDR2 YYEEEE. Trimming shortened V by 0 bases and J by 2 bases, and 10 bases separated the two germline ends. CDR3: CASSLELGNTDTQYF. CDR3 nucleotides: TGTGCCAGCAGCTTGGAATTAGGGAACACAGATACGCAGTATTTT.

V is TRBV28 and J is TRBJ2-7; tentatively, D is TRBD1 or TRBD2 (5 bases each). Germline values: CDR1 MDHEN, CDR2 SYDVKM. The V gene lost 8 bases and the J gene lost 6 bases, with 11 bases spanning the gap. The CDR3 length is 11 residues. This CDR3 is CASRGAREQYF. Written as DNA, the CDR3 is TGTGCCAGCCGAGGGGCACGCGAGCAGTACTTC.

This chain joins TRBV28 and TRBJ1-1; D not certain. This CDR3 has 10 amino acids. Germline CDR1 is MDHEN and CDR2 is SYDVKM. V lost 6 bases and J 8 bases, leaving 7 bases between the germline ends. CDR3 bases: TGTGCCAGCAGAAGAGGCGAAGCTTTCTTT. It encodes CASRRGEAFF.

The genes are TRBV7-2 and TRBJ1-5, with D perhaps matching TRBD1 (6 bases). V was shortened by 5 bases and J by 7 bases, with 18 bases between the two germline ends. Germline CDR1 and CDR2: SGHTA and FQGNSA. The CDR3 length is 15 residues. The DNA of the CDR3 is TGTGCCAGCAGCCCTAATGGGGGGGGCGGGCAGCCCCAGCATTTT. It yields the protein CASSPNGGGGQPQHF. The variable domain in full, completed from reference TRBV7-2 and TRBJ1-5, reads GAGVSQSPSNKVTEKGKDVELRCDPISGHTALYWYRQSLGQGLEFLIYFQGNSAPDKSGLPSDRFSAERTGGSVSTLTIQRTQQEDSAVYLCASSPNGGGGQPQHFGDGTRLSIL.

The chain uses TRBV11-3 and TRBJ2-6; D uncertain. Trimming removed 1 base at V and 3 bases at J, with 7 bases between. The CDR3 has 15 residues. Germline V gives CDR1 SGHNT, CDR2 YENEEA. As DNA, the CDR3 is TGTGCCAGCAGCTTAGGGAACGGTGGGGCCAACGTCCTGACTTTC. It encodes CASSLGNGGANVLTF.

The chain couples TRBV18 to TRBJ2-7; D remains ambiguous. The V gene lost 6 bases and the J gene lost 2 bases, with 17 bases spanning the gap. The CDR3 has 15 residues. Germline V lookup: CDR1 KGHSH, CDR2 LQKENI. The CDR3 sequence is CASSPLTDGPYEQYF. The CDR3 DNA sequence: TGTGCCAGCTCGCCCCTCACGGATGGACCCTACGAGCAGTACTTC.

CDR3 protein: CAISESIGRLGKGQYF. CDR3 bases: TGTGCCATCAGTGAGTCGATCGGCAGGTTAGGGAAGGGGCAGTACTTC. The gene calls are TRBV10-3 and TRBJ2-7; D gene uncertain. The V end lost 0 bases, the J end lost 9 bases, and 21 bases lay between the germline ends. Germline CDR1 reads ENHRY; CDR2 reads SYGVKD. CDR3 length equals 16 residues.